Listed here are 12 T cell receptor beta chains from one sample, sequenced in a study of blood T cell repertoires in COVID-19. Assay used: immunoSEQ multiplex PCR; TCRdb lists only in-frame clones, some missing. Found here are roughly 30,000 clones, 55% to 75% of them singletons; the top ten hold approximately 21%. The specimen sequenced was peripheral blood. These receptors were obtained from a boy aged 2 to 10 with active or convalescent COVID-19.

This chain joins TRBV9 and TRBJ1-1; D unresolved. The V end lost 0 bases, the J end lost 1 base, and 19 bases lay between the germline ends. Looked up from germline, CDR1 is SGDLS and CDR2 is YYNGEE. This CDR3 comprises 18 residues. CDR3 protein: CASSVGLRGSGRNTEAFF. CDR3 DNA sequence: TGTGCCAGCAGCGTAGGTCTTCGGGGATCTGGACGGAACACTGAAGCTTTCTTT.

The V and J genes are TRBV28 and TRBJ1-6, with 8 nucleotides matching TRBD1. The CDR3 has 17 residues. CDR1 is MDHEN, CDR2 SYDVKM, per germline. The junction had 12 bases not matched to a gene; V was cut back by 5 bases and J by 6 bases. The CDR3: CASSLPGTGRFNSPLHF. The CDR3, as DNA: TGTGCCAGCAGTCTCCCCGGGACAGGCAGATTTAATTCACCCCTCCACTTT.

The chain is built from TRBV19 and TRBJ2-7; 11 nucleotides agree with TRBD2. V dropped 3 bases and J dropped 12; count of bases not matched to a gene: 13. This CDR3 contains 15 residues. Germline V gene lookup returns CDR1 LNHDA and CDR2 SQIVND (reference sequence). DNA of the CDR3: TGTGCCAGTAGTATCCTAGCGGGAGGTGGACAGGAACGGTACTTC. This encodes CASSILAGGGQERYF.

The rearrangement uses TRBV7-2 and TRBJ2-7; the D gene is possibly TRBD2 (5 bases). There are 16 residues in the CDR3. V lost 1 base, J lost 8 bases, and 21 bases lay in between. Germline CDR1 is SGHTA and CDR2 is FQGNSA. The CDR3: CASSLVRLAGAPQQYF. The CDR3 DNA follows: TGTGCCAGCAGCTTAGTCCGCCTAGCAGGCGCCCCCCAGCAGTACTTC.

By sample share, this clone is medium-sized (0.01 to 0.1%). This sequence joins TRBV28 and TRBJ2-1, with unresolved D. Germline CDR1 MDHEN, CDR2 SYDVKM. The CDR3 sequence is 11 residues long. The V and J ends lost 4 bases and 5 bases respectively, with 3 bases between them. The CDR3 is CASSSDNEQFF. CDR3 bases: TGTGCCAGCAGTTCAGACAATGAGCAGTTCTTC.

J is TRBJ1-4 and V is TRBV5-1, with D hard to call. V lost 2 bases, J lost 4 bases, and 9 bases lay in between. This CDR3 contains 14 residues. Germline V gene sequence: CDR1 SGHRS, CDR2 YFSETQ. The CDR3 here is CASSLGGFNEKLFF. As DNA, the CDR3 is TGCGCCAGCAGCTTAGGAGGCTTTAATGAAAAACTGTTTTTT.

The table lists this clone with a few counts. This rearrangement joins TRBV3-1 (or the pseudogene TRBV3-2) to TRBJ2-7, with 7 positions matching TRBD2. V lost 3 bases and J lost 0; bases outside the gene matches: 11. The CDR3 contains 17 residues. Germline values: CDR1 LGHDT, CDR2 YNNKEL (reference sequence). DNA of the CDR3: TGTGCCAGCAGCCAGGTATTTGTGCGGGAGAGCTCCTACGAGCAGTACTTC. As protein: CASSQVFVRESSYEQYF.

V and J are TRBV18 and TRBJ1-2; D might be TRBD1 (5 bases). V shed 3 bases and J shed 9 bases, with 20 bases lying between them. Looked up from germline, CDR1 is KGHSH and CDR2 is LQKENI. CDR3 length: 15 amino acids. CDR3 sequence: CASSPNRPGSSSYTF. The CDR3 bases are TGTGCCAGCTCACCCAACAGGCCCGGATCCTCGAGCTACACCTTC.

The CDR3 DNA sequence: TGTGCCAGCAGTTGGGGGGGACTAGCGGGAAGCACAGATACGCAGTATTTT. As protein: CASSWGGLAGSTDTQYF. The V and J genes are TRBV28 and TRBJ2-3; 13 bases are a match to TRBD2. V lost 4 bases and J lost 0; bases outside the gene matches: 4. CDR1 and CDR2 (germline): MDHEN, SYDVKM. The CDR3 contains 17 residues.

The V call is TRBV30, the J call TRBJ1-6; TRBD1 matches 7 bases. The junction had 6 bases not matched to a gene; V was cut back by 1 base and J by 0 bases. This CDR3 contains 17 residues. Germline V gives CDR1 GTSNPN, CDR2 SVGIG (reference sequence). For the CDR3, the DNA is TGTGCCTGGAGTGGCGGACAGGTCAGCTCCTATAATTCACCCCTCCACTTT. Residues: CAWSGGQVSSYNSPLHF.

The CDR3 coding sequence is TGTGCCAGCAGTTACGGTTTTGAGAACTCTGGAAACACCATATATTTT. Encoded protein: CASSYGFENSGNTIYF. The chain employs TRBV6-6 and TRBJ1-3; D not certain. This CDR3 spans 16 amino acids. V gave up 2 bases and J gave up 0 bases, with 11 bases separating them. Germline V gene sequence: CDR1 MNHNY, CDR2 SVGAGI (reference sequence).

The CDR3 DNA follows: TGTGCCAGCAGTTTTTCGTCTATTGGCTACACCTTC. Protein product: CASSFSSIGYTF. The chain has TRBV28 and TRBJ1-2; D is ambiguous. Trimming shortened V by 3 bases and J by 7 bases, and 9 bases separated the two germline ends. Germline values: CDR1 MDHEN, CDR2 SYDVKM. The CDR3 has 12 amino acids.